This TCR beta chain emerged from a study of OX40 agonist ivuxolimab in advanced cancers. Study in general: Enrollees could have had prior anti-PD-1, anti-PD-L1 or anti-CTLA-4 therapy, which about 42% had received. Study-level findings and limits: The mean number of expanded clones was higher in CD8+ T cells than in CD4+. The study observed clonal expansion of CD4+ and CD8+ blood T cells by week 6 at 0.1 to 3.0 mg/kg.

Germline assignment: CDR1 SGHNT and CDR2 YYREEE (reference sequence). V was pared by 1 base and J by 1 base, with 2 bases of the junction left unmatched. The CDR3 contains 16 residues. As regards this clone: Its antigen is currently unknown.

Produced via immunoSEQ multiplex PCR; TCRdb's table is partial and in-frame only. This sample has 37,000 or so clones, with around 80% found just once. The V call is TRBV5-4, the J call TRBJ1-6; TRBD1 matches at 7 bases. The specimen comprised CD4+ or CD8+ T cells sorted from blood, sampled in a trial of the OX40 agonist ivuxolimab. This TCR derives from an adult with an advanced solid tumor such as melanoma, head and neck, liver or kidney cancer. CDR3 DNA: TGTGCCAGCAGCTTGACAGGGGCGTCCTATAATTCACCCCTCCACTTT. Translated: CASSLTGASYNSPLHF.